The present entry profiles one TCR beta chain with its context. Its antigen has not been determined. Base qualities are not provided; no much larger clone lies one nucleotide away. This record comes from a study of CD8 T cells in ankylosing spondylitis (dated by TCRdb to the late 2010s). Regarding the complete study: To find TCR variants linked to disease, the study profiled T cell receptor beta repertoires in ankylosing spondylitis patients and healthy donors. In total, the full study cohort was made up of roughly 100 healthy donors and 25 or so ankylosing spondylitis patients. Samples of peripheral blood were taken, and for ankylosing spondylitis patients, synovial fluid was collected as well. Study-wide findings and limitations: According to the report, matched synovial fluid samples from ankylosing spondylitis patients were significantly enriched for the disease-linked clones. Some of the motif variants had been reported before in the synovial fluid and blood of reactive arthritis patients, a finding that suggests common disease-initiation mechanisms. Blood from ankylosing spondylitis patients appeared to be characterized by a TCR beta motif composed of eight highly homologous amino acid variants. In peripheral blood, the disease-linked clones were found at relatively low frequencies and had a CD8+ phenotype.

This sample was sequenced with an Illumina HiSeq 2500. TCR beta libraries were prepared by quantitative 5'-RACE with molecular barcodes. The paper's data handling went like this. A new computational method based on a probabilistic model of VDJ rearrangement was used to identify disease-linked TCR variants. TCRdb itself trimmed the public reads at Q25 with fastp, ran MiXCR and retained productive beta chains. CDR3 protein duplicates are merged, each entry listing the most common genes and DNA. The V and J calls and clone size are TCRdb's, not the authors'. Present in this sample are some 330,000 distinct CDR3 sequences, 8% of which were seen just once. The ten largest clones capture 14% to 15% of the sample. The sequence derives from a male donor with ankylosing spondylitis. The sequenced material came from blood, either unsorted or a sorted T cell fraction (not recorded which).

The CDR3 protein sequence reads: CSARAAGGPYEQYF. At the DNA level, the sequence is TGCAGTGCTAGAGCTGCGGGAGGGCCCTACGAGCAGTACTTC. This receptor chain uses TRBV20-1 and TRBJ2-7, with TRBD2 matching 9 junction bases. Measured from the cysteine to the phenylalanine, the CDR3 is 14 residues long. Solely the CDR3 DNA is kept, with 42 bases framed from the first base. As encoded in the germline V gene (reference sequence), CDR1 is DFQATT while CDR2 is SNEGSKA. V and J are trimmed by 1 base and 2 bases, and the gene matches miss 3 bases of the junction.